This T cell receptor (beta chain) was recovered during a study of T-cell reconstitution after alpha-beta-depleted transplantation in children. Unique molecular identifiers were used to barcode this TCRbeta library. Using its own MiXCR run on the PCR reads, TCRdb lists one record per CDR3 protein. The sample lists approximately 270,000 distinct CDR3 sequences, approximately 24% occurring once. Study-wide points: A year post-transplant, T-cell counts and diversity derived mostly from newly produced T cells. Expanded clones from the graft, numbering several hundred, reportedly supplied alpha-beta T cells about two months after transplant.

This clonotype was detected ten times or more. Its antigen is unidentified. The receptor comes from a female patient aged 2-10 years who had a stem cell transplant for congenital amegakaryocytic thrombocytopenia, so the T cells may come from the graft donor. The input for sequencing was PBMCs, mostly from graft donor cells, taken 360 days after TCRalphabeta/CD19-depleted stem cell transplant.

The CDR3 DNA sequence: TGCAGCGTCCCGGGACAGGGCACCGGGGAGCTGTTTTTT. As protein: CSVPGQGTGELFF. The rearrangement uses TRBV29-1 and TRBJ2-2; TRBD1 agrees at 9 bases. The ends lost 6 bases at V and 4 bases at J; junction bases unmatched: 3. The germline V gene has CDR1 SQVTM and CDR2 ANQGSEA. This CDR3 region has 13 residues.